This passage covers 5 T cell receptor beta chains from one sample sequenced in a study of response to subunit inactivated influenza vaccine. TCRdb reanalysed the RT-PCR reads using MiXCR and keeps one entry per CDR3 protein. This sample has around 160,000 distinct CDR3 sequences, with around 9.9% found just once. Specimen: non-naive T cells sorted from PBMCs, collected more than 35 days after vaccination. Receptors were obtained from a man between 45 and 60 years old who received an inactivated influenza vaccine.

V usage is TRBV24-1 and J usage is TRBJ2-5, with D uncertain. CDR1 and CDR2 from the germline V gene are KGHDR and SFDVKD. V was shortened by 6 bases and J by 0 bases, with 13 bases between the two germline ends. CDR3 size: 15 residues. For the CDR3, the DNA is TGTGCCACCAGTTACGGGTGGGAAGACCAAGAGACCCAGTACTTC. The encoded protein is CATSYGWEDQETQYF.

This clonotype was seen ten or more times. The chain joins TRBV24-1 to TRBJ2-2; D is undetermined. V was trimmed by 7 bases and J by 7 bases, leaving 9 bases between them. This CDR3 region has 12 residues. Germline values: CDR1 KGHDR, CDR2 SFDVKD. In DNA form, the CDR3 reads TGTGCCACCAGCACCTTCGGCGGGGAGCTGTTTTTT. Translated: CATSTFGGELFF.

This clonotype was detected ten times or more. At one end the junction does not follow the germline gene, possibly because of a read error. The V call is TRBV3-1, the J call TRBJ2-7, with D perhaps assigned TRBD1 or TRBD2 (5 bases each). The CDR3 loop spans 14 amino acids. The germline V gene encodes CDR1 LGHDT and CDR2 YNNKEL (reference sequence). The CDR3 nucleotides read TGTGCAAGCAGCGCCCGGGACGGCTTTTACGAGCAGTACTTC. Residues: CASSARDGFYEQYF.

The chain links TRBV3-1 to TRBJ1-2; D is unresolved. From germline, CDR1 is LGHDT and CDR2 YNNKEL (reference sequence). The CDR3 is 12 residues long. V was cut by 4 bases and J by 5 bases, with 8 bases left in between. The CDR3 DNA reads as TGTGCCAGCAGCCGCGAAGATTATGGCTACACCTTC. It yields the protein CASSREDYGYTF.

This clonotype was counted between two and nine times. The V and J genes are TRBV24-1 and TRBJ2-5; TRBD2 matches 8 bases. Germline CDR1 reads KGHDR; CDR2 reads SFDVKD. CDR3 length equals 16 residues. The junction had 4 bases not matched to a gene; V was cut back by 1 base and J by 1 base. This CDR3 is CATSDFSTSGQETQYF. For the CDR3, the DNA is TGTGCCACCAGTGATTTTTCAACTAGCGGCCAAGAGACCCAGTACTTC.